This is a list of T cell receptor beta chains from one sample in a study of cytomegalovirus exposure and HLA in healthy donors. Repertoires were generated with immunoSEQ multiplex PCR, while TCRdb's copy carries only in-frame clones and drops some. In the table there are 150,000 to 200,000 clones, around three quarters of which are singletons. Sample: PBMCs. These receptors were taken from a woman between 45 and 65 years old in good health and CMV-seropositive. Both conserved end residues are part of each CDR3. D genes are given only for firm matches. Clone sizes are given selectively: once, few, many, or a class where the clone is expanded.

j_call clone_size v_call d_call cdr3_nt cdr3_aa
TRBJ1-1 - TRBV4-3 - TGCGCCAGCAGCCGGACAATGAACACTGAAGCTTTCTTT CASSRTMNTEAFF
TRBJ2-7 - TRBV2 - TGTGCCAGCAGTGAACGGACAAGGTCCTCCTACGAGCAGTACTTC CASSERTRSSYEQYF
TRBJ1-5 few TRBV6-6 - TGTGCCAGCAGGTACAATCAGCCCCAGCATTTT CASRYNQPQHF
TRBJ2-1 - TRBV7-6 TRBD2 TGTGCCAGCAGCGAGGTAGCGGGAGCCTACAATGAGCAGTTCTTC CASSEVAGAYNEQFF
TRBJ2-2 - TRBV5-4 TRBD2 TGTGCCAGCAGCCGGACTAGCGGGGGGCCTTCCACCGGGGAGCTGTTTTTT CASSRTSGGPSTGELFF
TRBJ2-2 - TRBV15 TRBD2 TGTGCCACCTGGACTAGCGGGGGGCCCACCGGGGAGCTGTTTTTT CATWTSGGPTGELFF
TRBJ2-5 - TRBV11-1 - TGTGCCAGCAGCTTAGGCCCGGGACTCAAGCGGGAGACCCAGTACTTC CASSLGPGLKRETQYF
TRBJ2-2 - TRBV11-2 TRBD2 TGTGCCAGCCGAATAGCGGGAGGAACCGGGGAGCTGTTTTTT CASRIAGGTGELFF
TRBJ2-7 - TRBV19 - TGTGCCAGTAGCCGGGACACACCCCTGGAGCAGTACTTC CASSRDTPLEQYF
TRBJ1-1 - TRBV19 - TGTGCCAGCTCCCCGGGCACTGAAGCTTTCTTT CASSPGTEAFF
TRBJ2-1 - TRBV7-3 - TGTGCCAGCAGCTTAGGGCTATTCTACAATGAGCAGTTCTTC CASSLGLFYNEQFF
TRBJ2-7 - TRBV11-2 - TGTGCCAGCAGCCCACTTCGGGGATATATATCCTACGAGCAGTACTTC CASSPLRGYISYEQYF
TRBJ1-1 - TRBV19 TRBD1 TGTGCCACAGACAGGGTTGGGAACACTGAAGCTTTCTTT CATDRVGNTEAFF
TRBJ2-4 - TRBV7-6 - TGTGCCAGCAGCCCACAGAGATCCAGCCAGGCCAAAAACATTCAGTACTTC CASSPQRSSQAKNIQYF
TRBJ2-7 - TRBV28 - TGTGCCAGCAGTTTAGACAGCGACGCGGCCTACGAGCAGTACTTC CASSLDSDAAYEQYF
TRBJ1-6 few TRBV7-9 - TGTGCCAGCAGCTGGGACATTGAATCACCCCTCCACTTT CASSWDIESPLHF
TRBJ2-1 - TRBV7-2 - TGTGCCAGTACCCCGGACTCCTCGGGCTACAATGAGCAGTTCTTC CASTPDSSGYNEQFF
TRBJ2-3 - TRBV5-1 TRBD2 TGCGCCAGCAGACTAGCGGGGGGGAGCACAGATACGCAGTATTTT CASRLAGGSTDTQYF
TRBJ2-1 - TRBV18 - TGTGCCAGCTCAGGGAGAGCCCGGCGAGACAATGAGCAGTTCTTC CASSGRARRDNEQFF
TRBJ2-3 once TRBV2 TRBD2 TGTGCCAGCAGTCCGACTAGCGGGAGACGCGATACGCAGTATTTT CASSPTSGRRDTQYF
TRBJ1-2 - TRBV28 TRBD1 TGTGCCAGCACTACCTACAGGGACAGGCTCCTTGGCTATGGCTACACCTTC CASTTYRDRLLGYGYTF
TRBJ1-5 - TRBV28 - TGTGCCAGCAGTTTAGTATCAGGGAATAGCAATCAGCCCCAGCATTTT CASSLVSGNSNQPQHF
TRBJ1-2 - TRBV28 TRBD1 TGTGCCAGCTTGGGACAGGGTCTACCTCGGGACTATGGCTACACCTTC CASLGQGLPRDYGYTF
TRBJ2-2 - TRBV5-1 TRBD1 TGCGCCAGCAGATCCGGACAGGTGAACACCGGGGAGCTGTTTTTT CASRSGQVNTGELFF
TRBJ2-3 - TRBV7-9 - TGTGCCAGCAGCTTAGCCTCCGGAGGGGCCAGAGATACGCAGTATTTT CASSLASGGARDTQYF
TRBJ1-2 - TRBV2 TRBD1 TGTGCCAGCAGTTACCAGACAGGGATGGGAGGCTACACCTTC CASSYQTGMGGYTF
TRBJ1-2 - TRBV6-6 TRBD1 TGTGCCAGCGTAGGAGGGGGCGAAAGAAGCCGCTACACCTTC CASVGGGERSRYTF
TRBJ2-7 - TRBV19 - TGTGCCAGTAGCGAAGGCTCAAACTTTATAGGGGGGACAGCCTACGAGCAGTACTTC CASSEGSNFIGGTAYEQYF
TRBJ2-7 - TRBV4-3 TRBD1 TGCGCCAGCAGCCAACGCTCCGTCCGACAGGGGACCTACGAGCAGTACTTC CASSQRSVRQGTYEQYF
TRBJ1-1 once TRBV4-1 TRBD1 TGCGCCAGCAGCCAGAGGGACAGGCTGAACACTGAAGCTTTCTTT CASSQRDRLNTEAFF
TRBJ1-1 - TRBV25-1 - TGTGCCAGCACGGGCCAATACAGGACTGAAGCTTTCTTT CASTGQYRTEAFF
TRBJ1-2 - TRBV7-3 - TGTGCCAGCAGCCCCCACCTCCGCGGACTCCAAGGTGGCTACACCTTC CASSPHLRGLQGGYTF
TRBJ1-2 - TRBV19 - TGTGCCAGTAGTACCCGACAGAACTATGGCTACACCTTC CASSTRQNYGYTF
TRBJ2-5 - TRBV7-3 TRBD2 TGTGCCAGCAGCTTGGGTGTAGCGGGGGGACAAGAGACCCAGTACTTC CASSLGVAGGQETQYF
TRBJ2-1 - TRBV9 - TGTGCCAGCAGCGTAGCTGGGGGCGCACACAATGAGCAGTTCTTC CASSVAGGAHNEQFF
TRBJ2-1 - TRBV11-2 TRBD2 TGTGCCAGCAGCCCCGGGAGGGCGGAAACATACAATGAGCAGTTCTTC CASSPGRAETYNEQFF
TRBJ2-7 - TRBV25-1 - TGTGCCAGCAGTGCGCCCAGCTCCTACGAGCAGTACTTC CASSAPSSYEQYF
TRBJ2-1 - TRBV11-1 - TGTGCCAGCAGCTCCGGCGGTGTCAATGAGCAGTTCTTC CASSSGGVNEQFF
TRBJ2-7 - TRBV4-3 - TGCGCCAGCAGCCAAGAGGAGGGTTTCCACGAGCAGTACTTC CASSQEEGFHEQYF
TRBJ1-1 few TRBV7-2 - TGTGCCAGCAGCCGGAGGGGTTTCATGAACACTGAAGCTTTCTTT CASSRRGFMNTEAFF
TRBJ2-5 - TRBV7-2 - TGTGCCAGCAGCTTAGTTCTGGGTGGAGTCGGGGAGACCCAGTACTTC CASSLVLGGVGETQYF
TRBJ2-7 - TRBV5-4 - TGTGCCAGCAGCTTGGAGAGAGGTGAGCAGTACTTC CASSLERGEQYF
TRBJ1-5 - TRBV6-1 - TGTGCCAGCAGAGAAGATGGGGGGAACAATCAGCCCCAGCATTTT CASREDGGNNQPQHF
TRBJ2-5 - TRBV27 - TGTGCCAGCCTTGGCCTCGGGATACCGATAGGCGAGACCCAGTACTTC CASLGLGIPIGETQYF
TRBJ1-2 - TRBV25-1 TRBD1 TGTGCCAGCAGTAGTCCCGGGACAGCCTATGGCTACACCTTC CASSSPGTAYGYTF
TRBJ2-3 - TRBV15 - TGTGCCACCAGCCCCTTGACAGGGAGGTCCCCCACAGATACGCAGTATTTT CATSPLTGRSPTDTQYF
TRBJ2-3 - TRBV7-2 - TGTGCCAGCAGCTTCACCAGGATAACAGCGGAAACGCAGTATTTT CASSFTRITAETQYF
TRBJ1-2 - TRBV12-5 - TGTGCTAGTGGTTTGGACCTCGAACATATCGACACACTCTATGGCTACACCTTC CASGLDLEHIDTLYGYTF
TRBJ1-1 once TRBV2 - TGTGCCAGCAGTGAAAACCTTCAGGGGCGGGAAGCTTTCTTT CASSENLQGREAFF
TRBJ1-4 - TRBV28 - TGTGCCAGCAGGCCTTCCGGAGTCGGGTTCCAGGAAAAACTGTTTTTT CASRPSGVGFQEKLFF
TRBJ2-3 - TRBV30 - TGTGCCTGGAGTGATGGGACTGGCACAGATACGCAGTATTTT CAWSDGTGTDTQYF
TRBJ1-1 few TRBV4-3 - TGCGCCAGCAGCTTCATGAACACTGAAGCTTTCTTT CASSFMNTEAFF
TRBJ2-2 - TRBV7-3 TRBD1 TGTGCCAGCAGGAAACAGGGGGCGTTTGACACCGGGGAGCTGTTTTTT CASRKQGAFDTGELFF
TRBJ2-1 - TRBV29-1 TRBD1 TGCAGCGTTGAAGCACAGGGGAATGAGCAGTTCTTC CSVEAQGNEQFF
TRBJ2-1 - TRBV7-2 TRBD2 TGTGCCAGCAGCTTAGTTCTAAGCGGGAGTCTTACCTACAATGAGCAGTTCTTC CASSLVLSGSLTYNEQFF
TRBJ1-1 once TRBV7-2 - TGTGCCAGCAGCTCCGCCGGTCATAGGAACACTGAAGCTTTCTTT CASSSAGHRNTEAFF
TRBJ2-2 once TRBV5-1 - TGCGCCAGCAGCCGGGGACATTCTGGGAAAGGGGAGCTGTTTTTT CASSRGHSGKGELFF
TRBJ2-3 - TRBV29-1 TRBD1 TGCAGCGTTGCATTGGGACAGGGGCCAGATACGCAGTATTTT CSVALGQGPDTQYF
TRBJ2-7 - TRBV4-2 TRBD2 TGTGCCAGCAGCCAAGGACTAGCGGGTACCTACGAGCAGTACTTC CASSQGLAGTYEQYF
TRBJ2-6 - TRBV9 - TGTGCCAGCAGCGTAGGAGGGCCCTCTGGGGCCAACGTCCTGACTTTC CASSVGGPSGANVLTF